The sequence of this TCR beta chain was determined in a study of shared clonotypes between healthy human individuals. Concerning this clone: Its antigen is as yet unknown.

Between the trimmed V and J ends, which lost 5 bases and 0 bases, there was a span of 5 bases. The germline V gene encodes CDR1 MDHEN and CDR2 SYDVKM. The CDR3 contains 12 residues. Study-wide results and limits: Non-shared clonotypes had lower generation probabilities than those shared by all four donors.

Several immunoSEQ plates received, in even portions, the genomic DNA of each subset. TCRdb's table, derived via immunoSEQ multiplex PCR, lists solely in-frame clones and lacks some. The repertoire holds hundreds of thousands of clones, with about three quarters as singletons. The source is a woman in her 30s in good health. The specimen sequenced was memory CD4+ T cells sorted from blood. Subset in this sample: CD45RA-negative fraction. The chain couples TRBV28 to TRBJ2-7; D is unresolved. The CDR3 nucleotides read TGTGCCAGCAGTCAATACTCCTACGAGCAGTACTTC. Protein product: CASSQYSYEQYF.